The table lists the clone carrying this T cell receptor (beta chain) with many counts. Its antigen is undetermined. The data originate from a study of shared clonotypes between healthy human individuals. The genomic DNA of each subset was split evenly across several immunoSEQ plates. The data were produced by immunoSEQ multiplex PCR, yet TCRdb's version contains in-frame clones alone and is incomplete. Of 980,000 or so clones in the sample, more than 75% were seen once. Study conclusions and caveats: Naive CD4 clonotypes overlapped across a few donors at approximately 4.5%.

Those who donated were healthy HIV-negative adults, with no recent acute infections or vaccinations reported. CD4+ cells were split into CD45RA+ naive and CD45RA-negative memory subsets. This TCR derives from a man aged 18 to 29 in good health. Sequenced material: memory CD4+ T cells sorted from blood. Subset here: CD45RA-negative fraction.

CDR3 sequence reads: CASSYTAGGPYEQYF. CDR3 in DNA: TGTGCCAGCAGTTACACCGCGGGGGGCCCCTACGAGCAGTACTTC. The chain has TRBV6-5 and TRBJ2-7; 8 bases are shared with TRBD2. Unmatched junction bases numbered 5, after V lost 2 bases and J lost 2 bases. Per the germline V gene, CDR1 is MNHEY and CDR2 is SVGAGI. There are 15 residues in the CDR3.